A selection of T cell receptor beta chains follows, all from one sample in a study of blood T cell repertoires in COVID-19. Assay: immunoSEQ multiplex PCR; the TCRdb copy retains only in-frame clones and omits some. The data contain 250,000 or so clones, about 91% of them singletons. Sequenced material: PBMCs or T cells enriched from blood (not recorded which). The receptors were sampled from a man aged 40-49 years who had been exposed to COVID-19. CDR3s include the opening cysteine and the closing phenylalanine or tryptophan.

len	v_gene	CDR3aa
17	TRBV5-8	CASSLSRGTSVQETQYF
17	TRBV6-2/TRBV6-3	CASSLGLAGVSTDTQYF
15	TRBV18	CASSPGGSANYGYTF
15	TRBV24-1	CATQDPGQGAETQYF
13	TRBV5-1	CASSPLQGLEAFF
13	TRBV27	CASSLRSTNEAFF
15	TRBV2	CASSETGLIRSPLHF
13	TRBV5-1	CASSLADERGAFF
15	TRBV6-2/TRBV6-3	CASSYSTGGSAEAFF
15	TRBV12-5	CASGLMSGSSGEQYF
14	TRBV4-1	CASSQSSGFAEAFF
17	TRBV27	CASTPYFISGLQETQYF
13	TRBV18	CASSPRQSYEQYF
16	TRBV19	CASSSFQGAYYNEQFF
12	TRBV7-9	CASSLVAGRAFF
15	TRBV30	CAWSRSRGSNYGYTF
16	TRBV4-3	CASSQDAVQGSDIQYF
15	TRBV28	CASTQRGSTSYEQYF
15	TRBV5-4	CASSPSAGDYNEQFF
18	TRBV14	CASSQEGPSSDSNEKLFF
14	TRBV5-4	CASSPGQGGFEAFF
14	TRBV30	CAWHRGLGNSPLHF
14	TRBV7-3	CASSLGGRSETQYF
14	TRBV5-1	CASSLQGPQETQYF
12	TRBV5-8	CASSLTIVPQYF
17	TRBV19	CASRLKAEHLPYNEQFF
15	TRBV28	CASSLWSSGANVLTF
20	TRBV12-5	CASGSYIPGLAGLTANEQFF
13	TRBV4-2	CASSQEPDQPQHF